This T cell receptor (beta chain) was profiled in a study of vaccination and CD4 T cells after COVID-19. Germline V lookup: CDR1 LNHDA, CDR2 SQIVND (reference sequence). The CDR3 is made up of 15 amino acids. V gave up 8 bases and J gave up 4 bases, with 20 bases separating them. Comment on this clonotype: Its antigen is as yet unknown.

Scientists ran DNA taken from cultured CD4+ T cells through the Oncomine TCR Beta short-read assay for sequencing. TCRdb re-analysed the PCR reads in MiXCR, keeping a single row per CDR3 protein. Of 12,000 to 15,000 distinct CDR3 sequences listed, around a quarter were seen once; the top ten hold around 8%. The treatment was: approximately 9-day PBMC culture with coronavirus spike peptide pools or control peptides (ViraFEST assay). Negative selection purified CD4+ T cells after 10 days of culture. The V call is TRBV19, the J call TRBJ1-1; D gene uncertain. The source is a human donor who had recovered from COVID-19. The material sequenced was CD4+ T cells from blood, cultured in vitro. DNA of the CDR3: TGTGCCAGTGATCCCCCGTGGGCTTCGGGCACTGAAGCTTTCTTT. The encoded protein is CASDPPWASGTEAFF. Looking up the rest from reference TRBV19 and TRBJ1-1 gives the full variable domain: DGGITQSPKYLFRKEGQNVTLSCEQNLNHDAMYWYRQDPGQGLRLIYYSQIVNDFQKGDIAEGYSVSREKKESFPLTVTSAQKNPTAFYLCASDPPWASGTEAFFGQGTRLTVV.